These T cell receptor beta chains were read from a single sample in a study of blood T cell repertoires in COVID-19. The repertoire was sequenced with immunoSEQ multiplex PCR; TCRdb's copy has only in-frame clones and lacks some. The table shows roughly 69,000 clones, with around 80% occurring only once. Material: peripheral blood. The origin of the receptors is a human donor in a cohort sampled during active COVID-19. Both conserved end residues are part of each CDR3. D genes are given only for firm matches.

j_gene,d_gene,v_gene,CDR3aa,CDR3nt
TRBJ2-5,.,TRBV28,CASSLSGGLGQTQYF,TGTGCCAGCAGTTTATCAGGGGGGTTGGGGCAGACCCAGTACTTC
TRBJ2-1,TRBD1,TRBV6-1,CASSELGTGGNEQFF,TGTGCCAGCAGTGAACTGGGGACAGGGGGCAATGAGCAGTTCTTC
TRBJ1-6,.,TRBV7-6,CASSPTGLQENSPLHF,TGTGCCAGCAGCCCGACCGGTTTGCAGGAAAATTCACCCCTCCACTTT
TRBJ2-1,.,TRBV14,CASSQAVSYNEQFF,TGTGCCAGCAGCCAAGCGGTCTCCTACAATGAGCAGTTCTTC
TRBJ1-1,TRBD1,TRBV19,CASSPGGWGTEAFF,TGTGCCAGTAGTCCAGGGGGCTGGGGCACTGAAGCTTTCTTT
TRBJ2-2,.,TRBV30,CAWRTLLGGAGELFF,TGTGCCTGGAGAACCCTTCTAGGAGGGGCCGGGGAGCTGTTTTTT
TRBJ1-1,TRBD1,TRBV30,CAWDPLGQGGTEAFF,TGTGCCTGGGATCCGCTGGGACAGGGGGGCACTGAAGCTTTCTTT
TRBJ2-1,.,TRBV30,CAWSIGLSSYNEQFF,TGTGCCTGGAGTATTGGACTTAGCTCCTACAATGAGCAGTTCTTC
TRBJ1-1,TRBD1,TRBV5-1,CASSLGTANTEAFF,TGCGCCAGCAGCCTCGGGACAGCGAACACTGAAGCTTTCTTT
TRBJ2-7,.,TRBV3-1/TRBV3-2,CASSQEGRGLAGFEQYF,TGTGCCAGCAGCCAAGAGGGTAGGGGTCTGGCGGGGTTCGAGCAGTACTTC
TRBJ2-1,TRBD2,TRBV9,CASSVGGRDEQFF,TGTGCCAGCAGCGTAGGCGGGAGGGATGAGCAGTTCTTC
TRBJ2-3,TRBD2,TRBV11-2,CASTVIAGFSTDTQYF,TGTGCCAGCACCGTTATAGCGGGTTTTTCCACAGATACGCAGTATTTT
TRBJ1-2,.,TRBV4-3,CASSQTPGSLLGGYTF,TGCGCCAGCAGCCAGACCCCGGGGTCACTGCTAGGCGGCTACACCTTC